The text below deals with one T cell receptor beta chain. These data are taken from a study of T-cell memory formation after mild COVID-19. TCRdb reprocessed the 5' RACE reads via MiXCR and lists one record per CDR3 protein. Here the sample spans some 130,000 distinct CDR3 sequences, 17% being singletons. The CDR3 loop spans 13 amino acids. Germline V CDR1 and CDR2: ENHRY, SYGVKD. With V trimmed by 4 bases and J by 5 bases, 4 bases remained unmatched. Material: PBMCs or a T cell subset sorted from them (not recorded which). V gene TRBV10-3 combines with J gene TRBJ1-2; TRBD1 matches at 7 bases. This TCR derives from a man aged 18 to 29 who had mild COVID-19 (a few samples of this study predate the infection). Cell type and time point are not known. The CDR3 coding sequence is TGTGCCATCAGTGGGGAACAGGGGTATGGCTACACCTTC. This translates into CAISGEQGYGYTF.